This TCR beta chain was captured in a study of blood T cell repertoires in COVID-19 (dated by TCRdb to 2019 to 2021). In the study overall: Samples from collaborators originated in the United States, Italy and Spain and spanned both the acute and convalescent phases of COVID-19. Deeply sampled blood TCRbeta repertoires from subjects exposed to, actively infected with, or recovered from COVID-19 were included in the dataset. Where HLA class I and class II types were available, the types were taken from metadata supplied by the sample provider, not from assay-based typing. The samples were drawn from the first 160 participants of the ongoing ImmuneRACE study and from over 950 subjects provided by 6 global collaborators. The material from the prospective study consisted of cDNA or gDNA derived from T cells, B-cell-depleted T cells, or PBMCs. Nearly every sample came with metadata listing a de-identified subject ID, COVID-19 status, age in years and sex. A freely available public database, intended as a resource for researchers studying the immune response to SARS-CoV-2, is where the repertoires were released. Points the paper makes about the study in general: How much clinical and demographic metadata was included differed by source and by participant, and the metadata was provided uncurated.

In Seattle, one collaborating source enrolled patients while the infection was active and tracked those patients longitudinally over the course of disease. Each collaborating institution followed its own protocols to collect whole blood in K2EDTA tubes. For TCRbeta analysis, collaborators shipped samples as frozen whole blood, isolated PBMCs, or DNA extracted from either of those sample types. TCRbeta CDR3 regions were amplified from genomic DNA by means of the immunoSEQ Assay, a bias-controlled multiplex PCR. Per the authors' processing: The number of nucleated cells in each sample was estimated from the amplification of reference gene primers within the assay. To quantify the absolute abundance of each unique TCRbeta CDR3 rearrangement, sequence reads were collapsed and filtered. Productive Simpson clonality was computed per sample as the square root of Simpson's diversity index over productive rearrangements. In its TCRdb copy, this immuneACCESS table keeps in-frame sequences only and misses some clones. Where compared with another copy, unresolved V genes explain less than half of these, and the others have no known cause. Clonal size and the V and J genes are those of that table, whereas D and trimming came from the DNA. The sample table records about 94,000 clones; roughly 70% of these occur just once. 3.9% of the sample rests with the top ten.

Via the germline V gene (reference sequence), CDR1 is LGHDT and CDR2 YNNKEL. Germline trimming amounts to 4 bases on V and 6 bases on J, with 5 as the count of junction bases outside the gene matches. The CDR3 contains 13 residues, cysteine and phenylalanine counted. Solely the CDR3 DNA is kept, with 39 bases framed from the first base. Notes on this clone: No cognate antigen has been identified for it. Per-nucleotide qualities are absent, and no much larger clonotype sits a single base away.

Sequenced: peripheral blood. This receptor was taken from a man in his 70s with COVID-19, enrolled during active disease. The V gene is TRBV3-1 (or the pseudogene TRBV3-2) and the J gene is TRBJ2-7; 8 bases in the middle match TRBD2. This receptor carries the CDR3 CASSRTSPGEQYF. The DNA sequence reads TGTGCCAGCAGCCGGACTAGCCCTGGCGAGCAGTACTTC.